The 32 T cell receptor beta chains given below trace back to one sample, sequenced in a study of blood T cell repertoires in COVID-19. Assay: immunoSEQ multiplex PCR; the TCRdb copy retains only in-frame clones and omits some. Of about 77,000 clones detected, roughly 90% appear once; the ten largest clones hold about 15%. The sequencing input was peripheral blood. The source is a woman of 80 years or more with active or convalescent COVID-19.

This rearrangement joins TRBV21-1 to TRBJ1-5; the tabulated D call, TRBD1, remains unverified against the DNA. TRBV21-1 is described as a pseudogene. The CDR3 covers 17 residues. The CDR3: CASSTPGQTYSNQPQHF. For the CDR3, the DNA is TGTGCCAGCAGCACCCCGGGACAGACTTATAGCAATCAGCCCCAGCATTTT.

V usage is TRBV27 and J usage is TRBJ1-5; D uncertain. The germline gives CDR1 MNHEY, CDR2 SMNVEV (reference sequence). This CDR3 has 11 residues. Between the trimmed V and J ends, which lost 6 bases and 5 bases, there was a span of 5 bases. The CDR3 reads CASRYYQPQHF. The CDR3 nucleotides are TGTGCCAGCAGATACTATCAGCCCCAGCATTTT.

The chain carries TRBV6-5 and TRBJ1-2; TRBD1 aligns across 8 bases. Germline loops: CDR1 MNHEY, CDR2 SVGAGI. The CDR3 contains 15 residues. V was pared by 7 bases and J by 0 bases, with 7 bases of the junction left unmatched. In DNA form, the CDR3 reads TGTGCCAGCACCTGGACAGGGCCTTCTAACTATGGCTACACCTTC. Its translation is CASTWTGPSNYGYTF.

The chain recombines TRBV28 with TRBJ1-4; D call uncertain. The CDR3 runs to 13 residues. The V and J ends lost 6 bases and 8 bases respectively, with 13 bases between them. CDR1 MDHEN and CDR2 SYDVKM come from the germline V gene. The CDR3 protein is CASRTPGVEKLFF. CDR3 DNA: TGTGCCAGCAGAACCCCCGGGGTCGAAAAACTGTTTTTT.

This chain uses TRBV7-2 with TRBJ1-2; D gene uncertain. The CDR3 has 16 residues. V gave up 1 base and J gave up 2 bases, with 14 bases separating them. Germline V CDR1 and CDR2: SGHTA, FQGNSA. CDR3 coding DNA: TGTGCCAGCAGCTTAGAATCTACGAGCGGAAACTATGGCTACACCTTC. It encodes CASSLESTSGNYGYTF.

In its sample, this clone was seen a few times. The V call is TRBV19, the J call TRBJ1-5; 7 bases are a match to TRBD1. CDR3 length: 13 amino acids. Germline CDR1 reads LNHDA; CDR2 reads SQIVND (reference sequence). The V segment lost 9 bases and the J segment 7 bases; nucleotides outside the gene matches: 9. Here the CDR3 DNA reads TGTGCCAGCGAAGACAGGGCGAGGCAGCCCCAGCATTTT. It codes for CASEDRARQPQHF.

The V and J genes are TRBV4-3 and TRBJ1-5; no firm D call. The CDR3 extends over 16 amino acids. The germline V gene encodes CDR1 LGHNA and CDR2 YSLEER. Trimming cost V 0 bases and J 2 bases, with 11 bases left between them. CDR3 region: CASSQDEGKGNQPQHF. CDR3 DNA: TGCGCCAGCAGCCAAGATGAGGGTAAGGGCAATCAGCCCCAGCATTTT.

The chain combines TRBV5-1 with TRBJ2-1; a possible D gene is TRBD1 (5 bases). The CDR3 contains 13 residues. CDR1 is SGHRS and CDR2 is YFSETQ in the germline V gene. The V and J ends lost 4 bases and 5 bases respectively, with 10 bases between them. DNA for the CDR3: TGCGCCAGCAGCGCCCGACAGCACAATGAGCAGTTCTTC. This sequence encodes CASSARQHNEQFF.

This clone was seen a handful of times. The chain has TRBV4-1 and TRBJ2-5, with unresolved D. The length of the CDR3 is 14 residues. Trimming removed 4 bases at V and 0 bases at J, with 9 bases between. Germline V gene lookup returns CDR1 MGHRA and CDR2 YSYEKL. CDR3 residues: CASSPDTNQETQYF. The CDR3 region has the DNA TGCGCCAGCAGCCCTGACACCAACCAAGAGACCCAGTACTTC.

The V call is TRBV4-3, the J call TRBJ1-3; D call uncertain. Germline V CDR1 and CDR2: LGHNA, YSLEER. V dropped 4 bases and J dropped 0 bases, with 10 bases sitting between them. The CDR3 spans 15 residues. CDR3 bases: TGCGCCAGCAGCCGAGACGGGAGCTCTGGAAACACCATATATTTT. It specifies CASSRDGSSGNTIYF.

The chain combines TRBV6-2 or TRBV6-3 with TRBJ2-7; 10 nucleotides line up with TRBD2. Trimming at V came to 4 bases and at J to 2 bases, leaving 5 bases not matched to a gene. CDR1 MNHEY and CDR2 SVGEGT come from the germline V gene. CDR3 length: 15 residues. The CDR3 DNA sequence: TGTGCCAGCAGTTCCAGACTAGCGGGCGCCTACGAGCAGTACTTC. Amino acids: CASSSRLAGAYEQYF.

The rearrangement joins TRBV27 to TRBJ1-5; D remains unclear. The CDR3 contains 11 residues. The germline gives CDR1 MNHEY, CDR2 SMNVEV (reference sequence). V shed 9 bases and J shed 6 bases, with 9 bases lying between them. CDR3: CARRIAQPQHF. For the CDR3, the DNA is TGTGCCAGGCGGATCGCTCAGCCCCAGCATTTT.

The gene calls are TRBV4-1 and TRBJ2-5; D is possibly TRBD1 (5 bases). The length of the CDR3 is 14 residues. The germline gives CDR1 MGHRA, CDR2 YSYEKL. The V end lost 3 bases, the J end lost 1 base, and 9 bases lay between the germline ends. CDR3: CASSHVQGQETQYF. For the CDR3, the DNA is TGCGCCAGCAGCCATGTTCAGGGCCAAGAGACCCAGTACTTC.

The chain has TRBV24-1 and TRBJ2-5; D is perhaps TRBD1 (5 bases). The CDR3 is 16 amino acids. Germline values: CDR1 KGHDR, CDR2 SFDVKD. V lost 0 bases to trimming and J lost 0 bases, with 10 bases between them. The CDR3 nucleotides read TGTGCCACCAGTGATTTGCCAGGGTCGTACCAAGAGACCCAGTACTTC. Translating it yields CATSDLPGSYQETQYF.

This clone was seen just once. V and J are TRBV18 and TRBJ1-2; possible D gene TRBD1, 5 bases. Trimming cost V 0 bases and J 2 bases, with 7 bases left between them. Germline CDR1 and CDR2: KGHSH and LQKENI. The CDR3 consists of 14 residues. The CDR3 DNA reads TGTGCCAGCTCACCACCGGCAGGGAACTATGGCTACACCTTC. Its protein product is CASSPPAGNYGYTF.

There are a few counts of this clone. The identical CDR3 is also encoded by other nucleotide sequences in the sample. The chain carries TRBV27 and TRBJ2-3; the match to TRBD1 covers 8 bases. The CDR3 extends over 15 amino acids. The junction had 5 bases not matched to a gene; V was cut back by 2 bases and J by 4 bases. Germline V lookup: CDR1 MNHEY, CDR2 SMNVEV (reference sequence). The CDR3: CASSLGSGGADTQYF. DNA of the CDR3: TGTGCCAGCAGTTTAGGGTCAGGGGGCGCAGATACGCAGTATTTT.

The chain uses TRBV11-2 and TRBJ1-3, with no clear D. There are 15 residues in the CDR3. Trimming took 5 bases from V and 3 from J, leaving 14 bases between them. Germline V gene lookup returns CDR1 SGHAT and CDR2 FQNNGV. CDR3: CASSPPGNNGNTIYF. The CDR3 bases are TGTGCCAGCAGCCCCCCGGGGAATAATGGAAACACCATATATTTT.

CDR3 DNA sequence: TGTGCCACCAGTGATCCCCGACAGGGTCCAGGTGGCTACACCTTC. Translation: CATSDPRQGPGGYTF. This chain connects TRBV24-1 to TRBJ1-2, with 7 bases aligning to TRBD1. Germline-derived CDR1 and CDR2 are KGHDR and SFDVKD. V dropped 3 bases and J dropped 7; count of bases not matched to a gene: 10. This CDR3 has 15 residues.

The chain employs TRBV10-3 and TRBJ2-1; D perhaps matches TRBD1 (8 bases). Looked up from germline, CDR1 is ENHRY and CDR2 is SYGVKD. This CDR3 comprises 17 residues. V was clipped by 4 bases and J by 6 bases, with 22 bases between them. Written as DNA, the CDR3 is TGTGCCATCAGTGGCGCTTTACAGGGGGGGTGGAGCAATGAGCAGTTCTTC. Translating gives CAISGALQGGWSNEQFF.

The chain employs TRBV7-9 and TRBJ2-3; 14 nucleotides line up with TRBD2. Looked up from germline, CDR1 is SEHNR and CDR2 is FQNEAQ (reference sequence). The CDR3 contains 18 residues. After removal of 5 bases from V and 3 bases from J, the junction contained 10 bases not matched to a gene. The CDR3 region is CASSRRTSGGILTDTQYF. CDR3 in DNA: TGTGCCAGCAGCCGCAGGACTAGCGGGGGGATATTAACAGATACGCAGTATTTT.

Here the CDR3 reads CASSIQGAGVYGYTF. The CDR3 region has the DNA TGTGCCAGCAGCATACAGGGGGCGGGGGTCTATGGCTACACCTTC. V usage is TRBV11-2 and J usage is TRBJ1-2; 9 positions match TRBD1. The V gene's germline CDR1 is SGHAT and CDR2 FQNNGV. CDR3 length equals 15 residues. V shed 5 bases, J shed 4 bases, and the junction held 8 bases outside the gene matches.

This clone was detected once. V gene TRBV5-1 combines with J gene TRBJ1-1; 8 positions match TRBD1. Losses at the gene ends were 4 bases for V and 1 base for J; bases not matched to a gene: 6. Germline CDR1 and CDR2: SGHRS and YFSETQ. This CDR3 region has 15 residues. The CDR3 region is CASSADRVQNTEAFF. In DNA, the CDR3 is TGCGCCAGCAGCGCGGACAGGGTACAGAACACTGAAGCTTTCTTT.

The chain recombines TRBV18 with TRBJ1-2, with 8 bases lining up with TRBD1. The V and J ends lost 5 bases and 5 bases, in that order; junction bases with no gene match: 16. This CDR3 has 17 residues. CDR1 and CDR2 (germline): KGHSH, LQKENI. Written as DNA, the CDR3 is TGTGCCAGCTCAACCGGACAGGGCGCGTCCTCCCTATATGGCTACACCTTC. It yields the protein CASSTGQGASSLYGYTF.

V usage is TRBV7-8 and J usage is TRBJ1-5; 10 bases match TRBD1. The J segment lost 7 bases and the V segment lost 4 bases, leaving 7 bases of the junction unmatched. CDR1 SGHVS and CDR2 FQNEAQ come from the germline V gene. CDR3 length: 15 amino acids. This chain's CDR3 is CASSYGTGDHQPQHF. CDR3 coding DNA: TGTGCCAGCAGCTATGGGACAGGGGATCACCAGCCCCAGCATTTT.

The J gene is TRBJ1-2, the V gene TRBV27; D is perhaps TRBD1 (6 bases). The CDR3 contains 14 residues. The germline V gene has CDR1 MNHEY and CDR2 SMNVEV (reference sequence). The V and J ends lost 3 bases and 7 bases respectively, with 15 bases between them. The CDR3 spells CASSFLPDRSGYTF. The DNA of the CDR3 is TGTGCCAGCAGTTTCCTACCGGACAGATCTGGCTACACCTTC.

The chain's CDR3 is CASSPHPGLAVPYEQYF. As DNA, the CDR3 is TGTGCCAGCAGCCCCCATCCGGGACTAGCAGTCCCCTACGAGCAGTACTTC. The chain links TRBV9 to TRBJ2-7; 9 bases align to TRBD2. The CDR3 covers 17 residues. The ends lost 4 bases at V and 2 bases at J; junction bases unmatched: 13. Per the germline V gene, CDR1 is SGDLS and CDR2 is YYNGEE. The whole variable domain, filled in from reference TRBV9 and TRBJ2-7, reads DSGVTQTPKHLITATGQRVTLRCSPRSGDLSVYWYQQSLDQGLQFLIQYYNGEERAKGNILERFSAQQFPDLHSELNLSSLELGDSALYFCASSPHPGLAVPYEQYFGPGTRLTVT.

V gene TRBV4-1 combines with J gene TRBJ1-2; weak D call: TRBD1 (5 bases). Germline V gene lookup returns CDR1 MGHRA and CDR2 YSYEKL. Deletions cut 2 bases from V and 4 bases from J, with 14 bases between. The CDR3 runs 15 residues. The CDR3 nucleotides read TGCGCCAGCAGCCAACCTACGACAGAGTTCTATGGCTACACCTTC. Protein product: CASSQPTTEFYGYTF.

The rearrangement uses TRBV12-5 and TRBJ1-6; D is unclear. The V gene lost 2 bases and the J gene lost 10 bases, with 21 bases spanning the gap. The CDR3 is made up of 17 amino acids. Germline assignment: CDR1 LGHNT and CDR2 FRNRAP. The CDR3 sequence is CASGLTPTMADGSPLHF. CDR3 bases: TGTGCTAGTGGTTTGACCCCCACGATGGCGGATGGGTCACCCCTCCACTTT. Full variable domain (missing parts from reference TRBV12-5 and TRBJ1-6): DARVTQTPRHKVTEMGQEVTMRCQPILGHNTVFWYRQTMMQGLELLAYFRNRAPLDDSGMPKDRFSAEMPDATLATLKIQPSEPRDSAVYFCASGLTPTMADGSPLHFGNGTRLTVT.

This sequence joins TRBV4-1 and TRBJ2-1, with 12 bases lining up with TRBD2. This CDR3 region has 17 residues. Germline CDR1 and CDR2: MGHRA and YSYEKL. V lost 4 bases to trimming and J lost 8 bases; unmatched junction nucleotides: 12. CDR3 DNA: TGCGCCAGCAGCCCAACCCCCCGGCTAGCGGGGGGGGATGAGCAGTTCTTC. Translation gives CASSPTPRLAGGDEQFF.

J is TRBJ1-2 and V is TRBV4-1; 8 bases line up with TRBD1. This CDR3 spans 15 amino acids. V shed 3 bases and J 4 bases; nucleotides not matched to a gene: 7. Germline V gene sequence: CDR1 MGHRA, CDR2 YSYEKL. DNA of the CDR3: TGCGCCAGCAGCCACCCCGCGACAGGGGTCTATGGCTACACCTTC. Its protein product is CASSHPATGVYGYTF.

This chain links TRBV19 with TRBJ2-7, with D tentatively TRBD2 (6 bases). This CDR3 has 14 amino acids. V was trimmed by 7 bases and J by 2 bases, leaving 15 bases between them. The germline V gene encodes CDR1 LNHDA and CDR2 SQIVND (reference sequence). This chain's CDR3 is CASTAGRGAYEQYF. Here the CDR3 DNA reads TGTGCCAGTACCGCGGGACGGGGAGCCTACGAGCAGTACTTC.

CDR3 loop: CASESGGSADTQYF. The CDR3 DNA reads TGTGCCAGTGAAAGCGGGGGGAGCGCAGATACGCAGTATTTT. The J gene is TRBJ2-3, the V gene TRBV19, with 9 nucleotides matching TRBD2. The CDR3 spans 14 residues. Unmatched junction bases numbered 7, after V lost 8 bases and J lost 4 bases. Germline CDR1 LNHDA, CDR2 SQIVND (reference sequence).